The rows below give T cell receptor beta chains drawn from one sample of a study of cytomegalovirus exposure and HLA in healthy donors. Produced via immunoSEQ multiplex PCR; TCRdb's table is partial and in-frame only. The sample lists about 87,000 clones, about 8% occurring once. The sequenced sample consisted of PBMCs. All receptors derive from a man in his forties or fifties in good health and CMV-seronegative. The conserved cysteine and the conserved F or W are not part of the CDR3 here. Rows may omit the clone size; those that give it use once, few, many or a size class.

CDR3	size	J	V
ASSLAQGATREQY	few	TRBJ2-7	TRBV5-5
ASSYRTLDSYGYT	NA	TRBJ1-2	TRBV6-6
ASTYHGQGSNQPQH	NA	TRBJ1-5	TRBV28
ASSSLAGALTTSTDTQY	few	TRBJ2-3	TRBV27
ASSLLTDGNTEAF	few	TRBJ1-1	TRBV28
ASSAIGGADQETQY	few	TRBJ2-5	TRBV5-4
ASRTLGTGVSNEKLF	NA	TRBJ1-4	TRBV7-8
AWSRTGGPYEQY	NA	TRBJ2-7	TRBV30
AWSVAGRDTGELF	few	TRBJ2-2	TRBV30
ASSLGPAGATDTQY	NA	TRBJ2-3	TRBV7-8
SVWQGRENEQF	few	TRBJ2-1	TRBV29-1
AAQGAGEYEQY	NA	TRBJ2-7	TRBV10-3
ASSEGLAGSGNTIY	few	TRBJ1-3	TRBV6-1
ASSDLVETQY	few	TRBJ2-5	TRBV25-1
ASSDPRWGHLEAF	NA	TRBJ1-1	TRBV6-1
ASSSVGDRGQPQH	NA	TRBJ1-5	TRBV7-9
ASRLQGDQPQH	NA	TRBJ1-5	TRBV28
ASSQTDQPQH	few	TRBJ1-5	TRBV16
ASSSSGGEQY	few	TRBJ2-7	TRBV19
ASSSNGRYT	NA	TRBJ1-2	TRBV5-4
ARSEIAEQF	NA	TRBJ2-1	TRBV6-1
ASSQEGSGGPQETQY	NA	TRBJ2-5	TRBV4-1
ASSLKLHWSN	few	TRBJ2-7	TRBV28
ASSMLGTGGEAF	few	TRBJ1-1	TRBV7-8
SVGAGLPADTQY	few	TRBJ2-3	TRBV29-1
ASSYRTGSYNEQF	NA	TRBJ2-1	TRBV5-1
AISESEGNTIY	few	TRBJ1-3	TRBV10-3
ASSPSPGLAGGFDEQY	few	TRBJ2-7	TRBV5-6
ASSFSSGRVRGYT	few	TRBJ1-2	TRBV28
ASSQDPPSRETQY	NA	TRBJ2-5	TRBV4-1
ASSAGYDTEAF	many	TRBJ1-1	TRBV6-1
ASSHFLGAFRGPKTNNEKLF	NA	TRBJ1-4	TRBV4-2
AGRGNLGGNTIY	NA	TRBJ1-3	TRBV14
ASSLDRGETQY	NA	TRBJ2-5	TRBV7-2
ASSEKGDKYGYT	few	TRBJ1-2	TRBV6-1
ASSDRGGWTQY	few	TRBJ2-5	TRBV6-1
ASSVHALTGNTGELF	NA	TRBJ2-2	TRBV9
AWRYNTEAF	NA	TRBJ1-1	TRBV30